Listed below are T cell receptor beta chains from one sample, sequenced in a study of T cells in Graves' hyperthyroidism and ophthalmopathy. TCRdb used MiXCR to reprocess the multiplex PCR reads, holding one entry per CDR3 protein. The sample has around 350,000 distinct CDR3 sequences, 20% to 25% seen once. Sequenced: blood. These receptors were obtained from a man in his fifties with Graves' hyperthyroidism. Both conserved end residues are part of each CDR3. The order of the fields is D gene, J gene, V gene, clone size, CDR3 DNA, CDR3 protein. A D gene is named only where the DNA matches it firmly. Only some rows state a clone size, as once, few, many or a class for expanded clones.

. | TRBJ2-7 | TRBV2 | . | TGTGCCAGCAACCGGGACACGAGCTCCTACGAGCAGTACTTC | CASNRDTSSYEQYF
. | TRBJ2-1 | TRBV5-1 | few | TGCGCCAGCAGGCCAGGGCAAGACAATGAGCAGTTCTTC | CASRPGQDNEQFF
. | TRBJ2-2 | TRBV18 | few | TGTGCCAGCTCATTCGGACCCCTCACCGGGGAGCTGTTTTTT | CASSFGPLTGELFF
. | TRBJ2-3 | TRBV20-1 | many | TGCAGTGCTAGAGAGAGTTGGGGTTATGGGAAAGATACGCAGTATTTT | CSARESWGYGKDTQYF
. | TRBJ2-7 | TRBV7-3 | . | TGTGCCAGCAGTGATACAAGGGGGACCTACTACGAGCAGTACTTC | CASSDTRGTYYEQYF
. | TRBJ2-7 | TRBV12-5 | . | TGTGCTAGTGGTTCGCAATCTTTGGGGGGATACGAGCAGTACTTC | CASGSQSLGGYEQYF
. | TRBJ1-5 | TRBV28 | . | TGTGCCAGCAGGCCGGGGGGGGGGAGCGCCTCTTCGCCCCAGCATTTT | CASRPGGGSASSPQHF
. | TRBJ2-5 | TRBV30 | few | TGTGCCTGGAGTGTACTCCTAGCAGGAGAGACCCAGTACTTC | CAWSVLLAGETQYF
TRBD2 | TRBJ2-1 | TRBV27 | many | TGTGCCAGCAGTCCAACAGGACTAGCGGGAGATAATGAGCAGTTCTTC | CASSPTGLAGDNEQFF
. | TRBJ2-7 | TRBV10-3 | few | TGTGCCATCAGTGAGTCCCCGGGGGCCCCTAACTCCTACGAGCAGTACTTC | CAISESPGAPNSYEQYF
. | TRBJ2-5 | TRBV7-6 | . | TGTGCCAGCAGCCTGGCAGGGGCAGACCAAGAGACCCAGTACTTC | CASSLAGADQETQYF
TRBD2 | TRBJ2-7 | TRBV12-3/TRBV12-4 | few | TGTGCCAGCAGTTTCGGGGACTACGCCTACGAGCAGTACTTC | CASSFGDYAYEQYF
. | TRBJ2-7 | TRBV12-5 | . | TGTGCTAGTGGTTTCGGGAGTGCCTACGAGCAGTACTTC | CASGFGSAYEQYF
. | TRBJ2-7 | TRBV28 | many | TGTGCCAGCACTGGTGGGGGATACTCCTACGAGCAGTACTTC | CASTGGGYSYEQYF
TRBD2 | TRBJ2-3 | TRBV10-2 | . | TGCGCCAGCAAAGCGGGAGGGGAGGTAGATACGCAGTATTTT | CASKAGGEVDTQYF
. | TRBJ2-7 | TRBV29-1 | . | TGCAGCGCGAGGGACGGTGACGAGCAGTACTTC | CSARDGDEQYF
TRBD2 | TRBJ2-1 | TRBV24-1 | . | TGTGCCACCAGTGAGACTAGCGGGAAATACAATGAGCAGTTCTTC | CATSETSGKYNEQFF
. | TRBJ2-5 | TRBV11-1 | . | TGTGCCAGCAGCCACGACCGGAATCAGCCCCACGGGGAGACCCAGTACTTC | CASSHDRNQPHGETQYF
. | TRBJ2-1 | TRBV27 | . | TGTGCCAGCAGTGTACAGGGACACGAGCAGTTCTTC | CASSVQGHEQFF
. | TRBJ2-3 | TRBV6-1 | few | TGTGCCAGCAGGGACAGCGACACAGATACGCAGTATTTT | CASRDSDTDTQYF
. | TRBJ2-1 | TRBV5-6 | few | TGTGCCAGCAGCTTCGGGGACCGAGCTTACAATGAGCAGTTCTTC | CASSFGDRAYNEQFF
. | TRBJ2-7 | TRBV19 | . | TGTGCCAGTAGTATGTCGGCAGGGGAGAACGAGCAGTACTTC | CASSMSAGENEQYF
. | TRBJ2-1 | TRBV7-9 | few | TGTGCCAGCACCCTCCCTTCGAAGCCTAATGAGCAGTTCTTC | CASTLPSKPNEQFF
. | TRBJ1-5 | TRBV4-2 | . | TGTGCCAGCAGCCAAGATCAGGACCAGCCCCAGCATTTT | CASSQDQDQPQHF
TRBD1 | TRBJ2-7 | TRBV3-1 | . | TGTGCCAGCAGCGACGGGACAGGAAGTGGCGAGCAGTACTTC | CASSDGTGSGEQYF
. | TRBJ2-5 | TRBV28 | many | TGTGCCAGCAGTCTGAAACAGGGTCTGGGAGAGACCCAGTACTTC | CASSLKQGLGETQYF
. | TRBJ1-5 | TRBV7-2 | many | TGTGCCAGCAGCTTACAGGGTTCTCAGCCCCAGCATTTT | CASSLQGSQPQHF
TRBD2 | TRBJ2-5 | TRBV7-9 | few | TGTGCCAGCAGCTATAGGACTAGCGTGTACCAAGAGACCCAGTACTTC | CASSYRTSVYQETQYF
. | TRBJ2-2 | TRBV5-1 | . | TGCGCCAGCAGCTTGTTGTCGGACACCGGGGAGCTGTTTTTT | CASSLLSDTGELFF
TRBD2 | TRBJ2-5 | TRBV5-1 | . | TGCGCCAGCAGCTTGTCGACGCGCGGGGGGGAAGGGACCCAGTACTTC | CASSLSTRGGEGTQYF
. | TRBJ2-5 | TRBV6-1 | . | TGTGCCAGCACGGAAGAGACCCAGTGCTTC | CASTEETQCF
. | TRBJ2-7 | TRBV28 | many | TGTGCCAGCACCCTGCCAGGATCATCCTACGAGCAGTACTTC | CASTLPGSSYEQYF
. | TRBJ1-1 | TRBV3-1 | many | TGTGCCAGCAGCCAAGATTACGTTTTGACTTTCTTT | CASSQDYVLTFF